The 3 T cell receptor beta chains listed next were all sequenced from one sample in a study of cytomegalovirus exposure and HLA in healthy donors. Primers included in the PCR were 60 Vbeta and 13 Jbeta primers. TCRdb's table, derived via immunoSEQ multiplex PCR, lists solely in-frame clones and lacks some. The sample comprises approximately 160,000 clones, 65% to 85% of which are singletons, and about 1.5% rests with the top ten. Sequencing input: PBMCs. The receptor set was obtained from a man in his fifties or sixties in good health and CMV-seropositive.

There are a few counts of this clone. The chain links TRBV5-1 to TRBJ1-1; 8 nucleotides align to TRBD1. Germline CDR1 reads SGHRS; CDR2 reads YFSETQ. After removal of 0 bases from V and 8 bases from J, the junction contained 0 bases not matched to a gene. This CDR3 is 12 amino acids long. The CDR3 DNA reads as TGCGCCAGCAGCTTGGGGACAGGGGAAGCTTTCTTT. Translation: CASSLGTGEAFF.

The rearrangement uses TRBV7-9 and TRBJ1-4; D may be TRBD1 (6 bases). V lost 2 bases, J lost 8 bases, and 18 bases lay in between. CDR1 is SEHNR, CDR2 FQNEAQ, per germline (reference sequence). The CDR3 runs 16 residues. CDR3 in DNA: TGTGCCAGCAGCTTACCAACAGGGCGCCCGGGAGAAAAACTGTTTTTT. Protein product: CASSLPTGRPGEKLFF.

The CDR3 sequence is CASSYSGQIYNEQFF. In DNA, the CDR3 is TGTGCCAGCAGTTACTCCGGACAGATCTACAATGAGCAGTTCTTC. The rearrangement links TRBV6-5 to TRBJ2-1, with a possible D match to TRBD1 (6 bases). The CDR3 extends over 15 amino acids. Germline values: CDR1 MNHEY, CDR2 SVGAGI. Trimming shortened V by 0 bases and J by 3 bases, and 9 bases separated the two germline ends.